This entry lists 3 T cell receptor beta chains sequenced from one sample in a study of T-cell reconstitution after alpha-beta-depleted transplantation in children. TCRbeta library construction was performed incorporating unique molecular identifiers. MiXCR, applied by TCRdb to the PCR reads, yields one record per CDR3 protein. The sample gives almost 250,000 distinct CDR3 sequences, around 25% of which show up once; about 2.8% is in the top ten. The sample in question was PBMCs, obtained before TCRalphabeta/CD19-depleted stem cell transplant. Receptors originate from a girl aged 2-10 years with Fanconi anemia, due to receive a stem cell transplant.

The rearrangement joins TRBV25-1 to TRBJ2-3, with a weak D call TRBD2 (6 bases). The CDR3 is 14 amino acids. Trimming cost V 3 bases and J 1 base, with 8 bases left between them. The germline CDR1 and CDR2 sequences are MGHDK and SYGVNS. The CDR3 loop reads CASSEPSGTDTQYF. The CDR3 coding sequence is TGTGCCAGCAGTGAGCCTAGCGGCACAGATACGCAGTATTTT.

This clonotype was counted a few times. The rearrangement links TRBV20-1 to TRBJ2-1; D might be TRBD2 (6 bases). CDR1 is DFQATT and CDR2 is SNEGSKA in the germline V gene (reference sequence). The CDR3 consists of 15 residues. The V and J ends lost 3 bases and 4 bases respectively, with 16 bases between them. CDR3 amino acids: CSASWFLAQYNEQFF. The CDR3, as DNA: TGCAGTGCTAGTTGGTTCCTAGCGCAGTACAATGAGCAGTTCTTC.

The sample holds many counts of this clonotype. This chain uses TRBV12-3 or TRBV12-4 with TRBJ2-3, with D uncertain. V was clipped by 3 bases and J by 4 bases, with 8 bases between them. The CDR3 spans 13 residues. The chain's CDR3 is CASSLASSDTQYF. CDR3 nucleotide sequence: TGTGCCAGCAGTTTGGCTAGTTCAGATACGCAGTATTTT.